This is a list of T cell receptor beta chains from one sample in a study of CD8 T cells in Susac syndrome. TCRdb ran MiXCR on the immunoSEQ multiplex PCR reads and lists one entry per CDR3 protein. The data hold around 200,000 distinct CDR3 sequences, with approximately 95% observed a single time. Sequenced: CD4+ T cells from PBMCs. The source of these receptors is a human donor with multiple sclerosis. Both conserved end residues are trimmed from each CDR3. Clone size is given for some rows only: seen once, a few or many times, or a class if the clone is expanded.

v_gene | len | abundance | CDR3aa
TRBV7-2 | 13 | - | ASSFQPGQGTEAF
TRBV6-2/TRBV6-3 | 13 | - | ASSRGNSGGNTIY
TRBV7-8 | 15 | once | ASRERGADYSNQPQH
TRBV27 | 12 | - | ASRAGGGLKTQY
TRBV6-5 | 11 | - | ASKDSGQDEAF
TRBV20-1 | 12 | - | SATPTVSVGEQF
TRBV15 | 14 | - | ATSRRLAGNTDTQY
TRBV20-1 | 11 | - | SARRQEGTEAF
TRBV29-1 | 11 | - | SVRRTANEKLF
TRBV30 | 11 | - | AWSPRDGYGYT
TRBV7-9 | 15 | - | ASSLWGQTGVGNEQF
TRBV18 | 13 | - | ASSLWTGSNYGYT
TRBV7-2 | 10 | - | ASSLMADTQY
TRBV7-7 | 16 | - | ASSLVQASGGDTDTQY
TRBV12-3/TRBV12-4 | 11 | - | ASSEEGTETQY
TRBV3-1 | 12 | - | ASSQDKGYNEQF
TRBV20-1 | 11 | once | SARIALGETQY
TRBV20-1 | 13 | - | SASAAGVSYNEQF
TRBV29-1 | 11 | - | SDVGRGNYGYT
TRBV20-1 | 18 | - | SARLLRGAQIKDRMDTQY
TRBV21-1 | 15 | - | ASRITHPGQGVYEQY
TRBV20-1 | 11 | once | SALAGQTGELF
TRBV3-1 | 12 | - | ASSQDSRGTEAF
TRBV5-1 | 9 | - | ATSNEETQY
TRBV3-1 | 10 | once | ASSQETGEQY